This record looks at one TCR beta chain sequence and its context. The antigen remains undetermined. Sorted regulatory T cells were CD4-positive, CD25-high and CD127-low or negative. This specimen belongs to a study of B cell selection in AIRE deficiency. The study, taken as a whole, reports: CDR3s were shorter in shared Treg sequences, reflecting few non-templated nucleotide insertions. Healthy donors alone shared roughly 32% of 3,500 to 4,000 Treg sequences; patients alone 8.5% to 10%. Only TCRbeta was sequenced; around two fifths of shared healthy Treg sequences appeared in Tconv. Patient Tconv and Treg cells showed healthy-like TCRBV usage, CDR3 length, diversity.

V dropped 0 bases and J dropped 5 bases, with 14 bases sitting between them. The CDR3 runs 15 residues. CDR1 and CDR2 from the germline V gene are SGHRS and YFSETQ. Libraries were prepared by immunoSEQ multiplex PCR; TCRdb keeps only in-frame clonotypes and omits some of them. The table records 20,000 or so clones, approximately 91% of them present only once. The gene calls are TRBV5-1 and TRBJ2-5, with D possibly matching TRBD2 (6 bases). Sequencing was performed on CD4+CD25+ Tregs sorted from PBMCs. This receptor was identified in a human donor in good health. The CDR3 here is CASSLVQGGRETQYF. CDR3 bases: TGCGCCAGCAGCTTGGTTCAGGGAGGCCGGGAGACCCAGTACTTC.